The clone carrying this T cell receptor beta chain occurred once. What it recognizes is unknown. Treatment: oral pan-JAK inhibitor, 5-10 mg twice daily. From alopecia areata patients, lesional scalp punch biopsies and peripheral blood were collected. CDR1 and CDR2 from the germline V gene are GTSNPN and SVGIG (reference sequence). The CDR3 has 13 amino acids. Trimming took 4 bases from V and 0 from J, leaving 9 bases between them. These data come from a study of CD8+ T cells in alopecia areata. Study information: For the treated group, dosing was oral tofacitinib at 5 to 10 mg twice daily. General observations from the study: Scalp clonality dropped significantly under tofacitinib, as did expanded CD8+ top-100 clones. Sequence data from scalp samples additionally include resident alphabeta T cells of normal skin.

RNA was isolated and reverse transcribed to cDNA, the sequencing template. Sequenced by immunoSEQ multiplex PCR; TCRdb stores in-frame clones only, minus some. The sample shows over 150,000 clones, 50% to 60% of them seen only once. Material: CD4+ T cells sorted from blood, obtained at week 4, from a patient treated with tofacitinib. The clonotype originates from a human donor with alopecia areata. The chain couples TRBV30 to TRBJ2-5; D remains unclear. The CDR3 spells CAWMILDQETQYF. In DNA, the CDR3 is TGTGCCTGGATGATCCTAGACCAAGAGACCCAGTACTTC.